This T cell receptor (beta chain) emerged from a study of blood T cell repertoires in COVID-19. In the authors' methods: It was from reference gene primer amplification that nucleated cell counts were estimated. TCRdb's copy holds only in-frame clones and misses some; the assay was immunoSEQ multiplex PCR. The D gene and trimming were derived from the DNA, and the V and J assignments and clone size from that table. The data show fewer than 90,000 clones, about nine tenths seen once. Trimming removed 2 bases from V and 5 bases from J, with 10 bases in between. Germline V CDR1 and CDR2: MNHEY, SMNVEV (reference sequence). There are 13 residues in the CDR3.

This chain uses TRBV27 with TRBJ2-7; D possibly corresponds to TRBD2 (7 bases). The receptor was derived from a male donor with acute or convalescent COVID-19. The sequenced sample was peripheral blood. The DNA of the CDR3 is TGTGCCAGCAGTTTAAGGGAGGGGGACGAGCAGTACTTC. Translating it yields CASSLREGDEQYF.